This T cell receptor beta chain was recovered during a study of blood T cell repertoires in COVID-19. Study summary: Italy, Spain and the United States were the sources of the convalescent and acute COVID-19 samples. T cells, B-cell-depleted T cells, or PBMCs supplied cDNA or gDNA.

The CDR3 loop spans 17 amino acids. Germline-derived CDR1 and CDR2 are SGHVS and FQNEAQ. The trim removed 5 bases at V and 5 bases at J, leaving 8 bases unmatched. Per the original methods: From reference gene primer amplification, estimates of nucleated cell counts were derived. Produced via immunoSEQ multiplex PCR; TCRdb's table is partial and in-frame only. V and J calls and clone size follow that table, whereas D and trimming were derived from the DNA. The sample has some 35,000 clones; about 85% are singletons. This TCR came from a man aged 65 to 85 with acute or convalescent COVID-19. The chain carries TRBV7-8 and TRBJ2-2; 13 bases are a match to TRBD2. The sample was peripheral blood. This CDR3 reads CASSRGLAGVGTGELFF. CDR3 DNA sequence: TGTGCCAGCAGCAGAGGACTAGCGGGAGTAGGTACCGGGGAGCTGTTTTTT.